These T cell receptor beta chains were read from a single sample in a study of T-cell reconstitution after alpha-beta-depleted transplantation in children. Using its own MiXCR run on the PCR reads, TCRdb lists one record per CDR3 protein. The sample has 700,000 to 850,000 distinct CDR3 sequences; 15% to 20% are singletons. Sequences were derived from PBMCs, mostly from graft donor cells, sampled 360 days after TCRalphabeta/CD19-depleted stem cell transplant. Receptors originate from a male patient between 10 and 17 years old who had a stem cell transplant for acute lymphoblastic leukemia, so the T cells may come from the graft donor. Each CDR3 is given with its conserved first and last residue.

v_call cdr3_aa
TRBV5-1 CASSLEPGTYGYTF
TRBV4-1 CASSPVRSDEQFF
TRBV6-4 CASSVSQGPTYEQYF
TRBV20-1 CSARDLDRGLYEQYF
TRBV5-1 CASSLVTGTGTGELFF
TRBV25-1 CASSDLRAGSYEQYF
TRBV29-1 CSVMSQSNQPQHF
TRBV20-1 CSARRSVGYNEQFF
TRBV20-1 CSAISPWGSGYDEQFF
TRBV20-1 CSARDAVGTPPWLSQYF
TRBV6-1 CASSLLLSGISSGANVLTF